This entry concerns a single TCR beta chain. What antigen it recognizes has not been identified. Base-call qualities are not available, and no considerably larger clone is one nucleotide away. This sample is drawn from a study of blood T cell repertoires in COVID-19 (dated by TCRdb to between 2020 and 2021). Describing the broader study: Collaborator samples came from the United States, Italy and Spain and covered acute and convalescent phases of COVID-19. Deeply sampled blood TCRbeta repertoires from subjects exposed to, actively infected with, or recovered from COVID-19 were included in the dataset. HLA class I and class II types, where available, came from metadata supplied by the sample provider rather than from assay-based typing. The material from the prospective study consisted of cDNA or gDNA derived from T cells, B-cell-depleted T cells, or PBMCs. The repertoires were released in a freely available public database intended as a resource for research on the immune response to SARS-CoV-2. The samples were drawn from two sources: the first 160 participants of the ongoing ImmuneRACE study, and fewer than 1,500 subjects contributed by 6 global collaborators. Nearly every sample came with metadata listing a de-identified subject ID, COVID-19 status, age in years and sex.

The CDR3 goes from the cysteine to the phenylalanine over 12 residues. Kept here is only the CDR3 DNA, which spans 36 bases and is read in frame from base 1. Trimming accounts for 10 bases at V and 4 bases at J, while the number of junction bases matched to no gene is 6. Whole blood was collected in K2EDTA tubes by collaborating institutions according to the institutions' own protocols. For TCRbeta analysis, collaborator samples were shipped as frozen whole blood, as isolated PBMCs, or as DNA extracted from either sample type. The paper's findings and limits, for the study overall: Clinical and demographic metadata were provided uncurated, with the amount varying by source and participant.

TCRbeta CDR3 regions were amplified from genomic DNA by means of the immunoSEQ Assay, a bias-controlled multiplex PCR. Concerning the study's data processing: The number of nucleated cells in each sample was estimated from the amplification of reference gene primers within the assay. To quantify the absolute abundance of each unique TCRbeta CDR3 rearrangement, sequence reads were collapsed and filtered. For each sample, productive Simpson clonality was calculated as the square root of Simpson's diversity index over productive rearrangements. Here the immuneACCESS table is served through TCRdb, limited to in-frame sequences with V and J called. Missing clones are a known gap in these copies; in checked studies unresolved V genes cover under half, and the rest lacks a known reason. V, J and clone size are those of that table, while D and trimming were read from the DNA. The sample has 70,000 to 95,000 clones on record, 85% to 95% of them singletons. The top ten clones comprise about 6.3% of the sample.

The clonotype was recovered from a woman in her fifties or sixties with active COVID-19. Sequencing used peripheral blood. The chain uses TRBV12-3 or TRBV12-4 and TRBJ2-7, and TRBD1 matches 8 of the central bases. The CDR3 region: CAIGTGGYEQYF. Read as DNA, the sequence is TGTGCCATCGGCACAGGGGGGTACGAGCAGTACTTC.